A single sample gave rise to the 22 T cell receptor beta chains below, sequenced in a study of blood T cell repertoires in COVID-19. The table came from immunoSEQ multiplex PCR; TCRdb's copy has only in-frame clones and leaves some out. The sample lists 15,000 or so clones, 88% occurring once. The specimen was peripheral blood. The receptors here all came from a human donor in a cohort sampled during active COVID-19.

The CDR3 DNA is TGTGCCAGTAGTGTATGGACAGGCGACTCCTACGAGCAGTACTTC. It encodes CASSVWTGDSYEQYF. V gene TRBV19 combines with J gene TRBJ2-7, with 7 positions matching TRBD1. The V segment lost 5 bases and the J segment 0 bases; nucleotides outside the gene matches: 7. The CDR3 length is 15 residues. Germline V gene data show CDR1 as LNHDA and CDR2 as SQIVND (reference sequence).

The rearrangement uses TRBV28 and TRBJ1-5; 11 bases agree with TRBD1. The germline CDR1 and CDR2 sequences are MDHEN and SYDVKM. This CDR3 is built from 18 residues. V lost 7 bases to trimming and J lost 0 bases; unmatched junction nucleotides: 11. The CDR3: CASITGQGASYSNQPQHF. In DNA form, the CDR3 reads TGTGCCAGCATAACCGGACAGGGGGCTTCCTATAGCAATCAGCCCCAGCATTTT.

This clone is a singleton in its sample. The chain links TRBV9 to TRBJ2-2; 9 bases map to TRBD2. The length of the CDR3 is 16 residues. Germline V gene data show CDR1 as SGDLS and CDR2 as YYNGEE. V was pared by 4 bases and J by 7 bases, with 11 bases of the junction left unmatched. The CDR3 region is CASSLTLGLAVGELFF. The CDR3 bases are TGTGCCAGCAGCTTAACCCTGGGACTAGCTGTCGGGGAGCTGTTTTTT.

J is TRBJ2-7 and V is TRBV5-1, with TRBD2 identical over 10 bases. Per germline, CDR1 SGHRS and CDR2 YFSETQ. The ends lost 1 base at V and 6 bases at J; junction bases unmatched: 7. This CDR3 has 15 residues. CDR3 loop: CASSLKSGRDGEQYF. DNA for the CDR3: TGCGCCAGCAGCTTGAAGAGCGGGAGGGACGGCGAGCAGTACTTC.

The V and J genes are TRBV19 and TRBJ1-2; TRBD1 matches 9 bases. CDR3 size: 16 residues. J gave up 5 bases and V 7 bases, and 14 bases lay outside the gene matches. The germline V gene encodes CDR1 LNHDA and CDR2 SQIVND (reference sequence). DNA of the CDR3: TGTGCCAGTACCCCTCCGAGCGGACAGGGGTATTATGGCTACACCTTC. Its protein is CASTPPSGQGYYGYTF.

The rearrangement links TRBV28 to TRBJ2-1; D may be TRBD1 (7 bases). The CDR3 is made up of 13 amino acids. Germline V gene sequence: CDR1 MDHEN, CDR2 SYDVKM. V lost 8 bases, J lost 15 bases, and 23 bases lay in between. CDR3 protein: CASGRGGGIVGFF. The DNA of the CDR3 is TGTGCCAGCGGTAGAGGAGGGGGCATAGTCGGGTTCTTC.

The rearrangement uses TRBV6-4 and TRBJ2-1, with 9 bases lining up with TRBD1. CDR1 is MRHNA and CDR2 is SNTAGT in the germline V gene. J gave up 6 bases and V 4 bases, and 4 bases lay outside the gene matches. This CDR3 comprises 14 residues. The CDR3 reads CASSAQGAGNEQFF. The CDR3 DNA reads TGTGCCAGCAGTGCACAGGGGGCGGGCAATGAGCAGTTCTTC.

The rearrangement links TRBV4-3 to TRBJ1-2, with 8 nucleotides matching TRBD1. The ends lost 0 bases at V and 4 bases at J; junction bases unmatched: 4. This CDR3 has 15 residues. The germline gives CDR1 LGHNA, CDR2 YSLEER. CDR3: CASSQDQGAGYGYTF. The CDR3 bases are TGCGCCAGCAGCCAAGATCAGGGGGCCGGCTATGGCTACACCTTC.

CDR3 residues: CASSPGGLRSSYNSPLHF. CDR3 DNA sequence: TGTGCCAGCAGCCCTGGGGGACTCAGGAGCTCCTATAATTCACCCCTCCACTTT. The rearrangement joins TRBV5-4 to TRBJ1-6, with a tentative D call TRBD1 (5 bases). Germline assignment: CDR1 SGHNT and CDR2 YYREEE (reference sequence). V lost 4 bases, J lost 0 bases, and 17 bases lay in between. The CDR3 has 18 residues.

This chain uses TRBV25-1 with TRBJ1-3; the D is unclear. The CDR3 length is 16 residues. Germline CDR1 and CDR2: MGHDK and SYGVNS. V was clipped by 2 bases and J by 1 base, with 12 bases between them. CDR3 loop: CASSETGLSSGNTIYF. CDR3 DNA sequence: TGTGCCAGCAGTGAAACCGGGTTATCATCTGGAAACACCATATATTTT.

The chain joins TRBV19 to TRBJ1-1; TRBD1 is a possible D gene (6 bases). The V gene's germline CDR1 is LNHDA and CDR2 SQIVND (reference sequence). Trimming pared 5 bases from V and 4 bases from J, leaving 17 bases between. CDR3 length: 15 residues. The CDR3 sequence is CASSANRASFTEAFF. CDR3 coding DNA: TGTGCCAGTAGTGCCAACAGGGCGAGTTTCACTGAAGCTTTCTTT.

The chain combines TRBV21-1 with TRBJ2-1; the table calls TRBD2, which could not be checked here. TRBV21-1 constitutes a pseudogene. The CDR3 has 16 residues. CDR3 amino acids: CASSKVSGISYNEQFF. The CDR3 coding sequence is TGTGCCAGCAGCAAAGTGTCCGGGATCTCCTACAATGAGCAGTTCTTC.

This rearrangement joins TRBV3-1 (or the pseudogene TRBV3-2) to TRBJ1-2, with D tentatively TRBD1 (6 bases). This CDR3 is 15 amino acids long. CDR1 is LGHDT and CDR2 is YNNKEL in the germline V gene (reference sequence). Trimming removed 0 bases from V and 8 bases from J, with 16 bases in between. The CDR3 nucleotides read TGTGCCAGCAGCCAAGACCCCAAGGGGGTAGGGGGCTACACCTTC. Translated, it gives CASSQDPKGVGGYTF.

V is TRBV5-1 and J is TRBJ1-2; TRBD1 might be the D (6 bases). Trimming took off 4 bases at V and 4 bases at J, with 14 bases between the two ends. This CDR3 is built from 14 residues. Germline V CDR1 and CDR2: SGHRS, YFSETQ. The DNA of the CDR3 is TGCGCCAGCAGCCAGGACAGTGGGGCCTATGGCTACACCTTC. The encoded protein is CASSQDSGAYGYTF.

The V gene is TRBV5-1, the J gene TRBJ1-5; TRBD1 agrees at 9 bases. V shed 5 bases and J 2 bases; nucleotides not matched to a gene: 23. Germline CDR1 is SGHRS and CDR2 is YFSETQ. The CDR3 spans 21 residues. Here the CDR3 reads CASSPGGTGRNLKDGNQPQHF. In DNA form, the CDR3 reads TGCGCCAGCAGTCCAGGGGGGACAGGGCGGAATTTAAAGGATGGCAATCAGCCCCAGCATTTT.

The J gene is TRBJ2-2, the V gene TRBV4-3; 7 nucleotides align to TRBD2. Germline CDR1 LGHNA, CDR2 YSLEER. Unmatched junction bases numbered 1, after V lost 1 base and J lost 2 bases. The CDR3 is 15 amino acids. The CDR3 sequence is CASSQGGGNTGELFF. The CDR3 bases are TGCGCCAGCAGCCAAGGGGGGGGTAACACCGGGGAGCTGTTTTTT.

The V and J genes are TRBV4-1 and TRBJ1-2; no reliable D call. The CDR3 is 14 residues long. Germline V lookup: CDR1 MGHRA, CDR2 YSYEKL. Trimming took 0 bases from V and 7 from J, leaving 12 bases between them. This chain's CDR3 is CASSQETKTGGYTF. The CDR3 DNA sequence: TGCGCCAGCAGCCAAGAGACGAAAACGGGTGGCTACACCTTC.

The V call is TRBV7-9, the J call TRBJ1-1; 8 bases map to TRBD1. This CDR3 spans 16 amino acids. The V gene end was trimmed by 6 bases and the J gene end by 3 bases; junction bases not matched to a gene: 12. The V gene's germline CDR1 is SEHNR and CDR2 FQNEAQ (reference sequence). The CDR3 DNA reads TGTGCCAGCAGGGCGGGACAGGAGATTTTGGACACTGAAGCTTTCTTT. Translation gives CASRAGQEILDTEAFF. The whole variable domain, remainder taken from reference TRBV7-9 and TRBJ1-1, is DTGVSQNPRHKITKRGQNVTFRCDPISEHNRLYWYRQTLGQGPEFLTYFQNEAQLEKSRLLSDRFSAERPKGSFSTLEIQRTEQGDSAMYLCASRAGQEILDTEAFFGQGTRLTVV.

The chain joins TRBV9 to TRBJ2-5; maybe TRBD1 (6 bases). The V and J ends lost 4 bases and 1 base respectively, with 14 bases between them. The germline V gene encodes CDR1 SGDLS and CDR2 YYNGEE. CDR3 size: 15 residues. Here the CDR3 reads CASSPGQLTQETQYF. The CDR3 nucleotides read TGTGCCAGCAGCCCAGGACAGCTAACCCAAGAGACCCAGTACTTC.

This clone has only one observation. The rearrangement uses TRBV6-5 and TRBJ2-7, with 8 bases matching TRBD1. Trimming at V came to 0 bases and at J to 3 bases, leaving 4 bases not matched to a gene. The V gene's germline CDR1 is MNHEY and CDR2 SVGAGI. This CDR3 contains 15 residues. In nucleotides, the CDR3 is TGTGCCAGCAGTTACTCACCACAGGGGGGCTACGAGCAGTACTTC. Its translation is CASSYSPQGGYEQYF.

In this sample, this clone turned up a few times. Here the CDR3 reads CASSSQGRSTDTQYF. Written as DNA, the CDR3 is TGTGCCAGCTCATCGCAGGGTAGAAGCACAGATACGCAGTATTTT. The V call is TRBV18, the J call TRBJ2-3; a possible D gene is TRBD1 (5 bases). CDR3 length: 15 residues. Germline CDR1 reads KGHSH; CDR2 reads LQKENI. V lost 5 bases, J lost 0 bases, and 12 bases lay in between.

This clone was recorded only once. The rearrangement uses TRBV10-3 and TRBJ1-6; 9 bases are shared with TRBD1. The CDR3 runs 14 residues. Losses at the gene ends were 6 bases for V and 8 bases for J; bases not matched to a gene: 5. Germline V CDR1 and CDR2: ENHRY, SYGVKD. The CDR3: CAISLRDRDSPLHF. CDR3 in DNA: TGTGCCATCAGCCTAAGGGACAGGGATTCACCCCTCCACTTT.